One sample yielded the 30 T cell receptor beta chains listed below, sequenced in a study of cytomegalovirus exposure and HLA in healthy donors. With 60 Vbeta and 13 Jbeta primers, the PCR was carried out. The repertoire was sequenced with immunoSEQ multiplex PCR; TCRdb's copy has only in-frame clones and lacks some. The sample records about 120,000 clones, over 65% being singletons. The sequenced material came from PBMCs. These receptors originate from a female donor in good health and CMV-seronegative.

The V gene is TRBV6-5, the J gene TRBJ2-7; D might be TRBD2 (6 bases). CDR1 MNHEY and CDR2 SVGAGI come from the germline V gene. The CDR3 is made up of 13 amino acids. Between the trimmed V and J ends, which lost 7 bases and 5 bases, there was a span of 15 bases. The CDR3 sequence is CASKGGVANEQYF. The CDR3 region has the DNA TGTGCCAGCAAAGGCGGGGTGGCGAACGAGCAGTACTTC.

The chain couples TRBV7-9 to TRBJ1-2, with D perhaps TRBD1 (5 bases). Trimming pared 5 bases from V and 0 bases from J, leaving 22 bases between. Germline assignment: CDR1 SEHNR and CDR2 FQNEAQ (reference sequence). The CDR3 consists of 18 residues. CDR3 in amino acids: CASSPRQGEGLSNYGYTF. CDR3 nucleotide sequence: TGTGCCAGCAGCCCACGACAAGGGGAGGGACTCTCTAACTATGGCTACACCTTC.

The V and J genes are TRBV30 and TRBJ1-1; D unresolved. Germline V lookup: CDR1 GTSNPN, CDR2 SVGIG (reference sequence). CDR3 length equals 14 residues. The V gene lost 0 bases and the J gene lost 1 base, with 9 bases spanning the gap. The CDR3 is CAWSVWGGNTEAFF. CDR3 DNA: TGTGCCTGGAGTGTATGGGGAGGGAACACTGAAGCTTTCTTT.

V and J are TRBV25-1 and TRBJ1-1; 7 bases are shared with TRBD1. This CDR3 is 14 amino acids long. V lost 6 bases, J lost 4 bases, and 8 bases stayed unmatched. Germline lookup yields CDR1 MGHDK and CDR2 SYGVNS. CDR3 loop: CASSATGLGTEAFF. DNA for the CDR3: TGTGCCAGCAGCGCGACAGGGTTGGGCACTGAAGCTTTCTTT.

The gene calls are TRBV6-5 and TRBJ1-6, with 8 bases matching TRBD1. Germline-derived CDR1 and CDR2 are MNHEY and SVGAGI. V lost 7 bases to trimming and J lost 9 bases; unmatched junction nucleotides: 8. The CDR3 is 14 amino acids. CDR3 bases: TGTGCCAGCACCCTGGACAGGGTCGGTTCACCCCTCCACTTT. Translation gives CASTLDRVGSPLHF.

This clone showed up just once. The chain combines TRBV19 with TRBJ1-3, with D tentatively TRBD1 (5 bases). CDR3 length: 12 amino acids. In germline, CDR1 is LNHDA, CDR2 SQIVND (reference sequence). V shed 8 bases and J shed 3 bases, with 8 bases lying between them. As DNA, the CDR3 is TGTGCCAGTTTGGGGGGTGGAAACACCATATATTTT. This codes for CASLGGGNTIYF.

The chain combines TRBV14 with TRBJ2-3, with D maybe TRBD2 (6 bases). The V end lost 0 bases, the J end lost 3 bases, and 13 bases lay between the germline ends. In germline, CDR1 is SGHDN, CDR2 FVKESK. The CDR3 extends over 16 amino acids. In DNA form, the CDR3 reads TGTGCCAGCAGCCAAGAGGAGGGGCTGGGAACAGATACGCAGTATTTT. Translation: CASSQEEGLGTDTQYF.

This clone has just a few counts. This chain connects TRBV18 to TRBJ1-2, with D uncertain. With 4 bases removed from V and 4 bases from J, the gap between germline ends came to 13 bases. The CDR3 has 14 amino acids. CDR1 is KGHSH and CDR2 is LQKENI in the germline V gene. CDR3 sequence: CASSREGGGYGYTF. The CDR3 region has the DNA TGTGCCAGCTCACGAGAGGGCGGCGGCTATGGCTACACCTTC.

CDR3 bases: TGTGCTAGTGGTTTGGTACTCACCAGGGTGGACACTGAAGCTTTCTTT. Translated: CASGLVLTRVDTEAFF. The chain is built from TRBV12-5 and TRBJ1-1, with D tentatively TRBD1 (5 bases). V was clipped by 0 bases and J by 3 bases, with 14 bases between them. The CDR3 has 16 residues. Germline assignment: CDR1 LGHNT and CDR2 FRNRAP. Full variable domain (remainder filled in from reference TRBV12-5 and TRBJ1-1): DARVTQTPRHKVTEMGQEVTMRCQPILGHNTVFWYRQTMMQGLELLAYFRNRAPLDDSGMPKDRFSAEMPDATLATLKIQPSEPRDSAVYFCASGLVLTRVDTEAFFGQGTRLTVV.

This clone occurred once. The chain is built from TRBV6-5 and TRBJ2-1; no reliable D call. Germline values: CDR1 MNHEY, CDR2 SVGAGI. The CDR3 loop spans 12 amino acids. The V gene lost 5 bases and the J gene lost 5 bases, with 7 bases spanning the gap. The CDR3 region has the DNA TGTGCCAGCAGTCGTCCTAACAATGAGCAGTTCTTC. Residues: CASSRPNNEQFF.

The J gene is TRBJ2-1, the V gene TRBV7-9; perhaps TRBD2 as D (6 bases). The CDR3 consists of 13 residues. Germline V gene data show CDR1 as SEHNR and CDR2 as FQNEAQ (reference sequence). V was pared by 4 bases and J by 2 bases, with 6 bases between. CDR3 sequence (DNA): TGTGCCAGCAGCTCGGGAGCCTACAATGAGCAGTTCTTC. Translated: CASSSGAYNEQFF. The variable domain in full, completed from reference TRBV7-9 and TRBJ2-1, reads DTGVSQNPRHKITKRGQNVTFRCDPISEHNRLYWYRQTLGQGPEFLTYFQNEAQLEKSRLLSDRFSAERPKGSFSTLEIQRTEQGDSAMYLCASSSGAYNEQFFGPGTRLTVL.

This sequence joins TRBV10-3 and TRBJ2-2; 9 bases align to TRBD1. V gave up 6 bases and J gave up 8 bases; unmatched junction bases: 10. In germline, CDR1 is ENHRY, CDR2 SYGVKD. The CDR3 consists of 15 residues. The CDR3 reads CAIRGGQGKSGELFF. As DNA, the CDR3 is TGTGCCATCAGGGGGGGACAGGGCAAATCGGGGGAGCTGTTTTTT.

In its sample, this clone was seen a few times. This chain links TRBV6-5 with TRBJ1-1, with D perhaps TRBD1 (6 bases). CDR1 MNHEY and CDR2 SVGAGI come from the germline V gene. CDR3 size: 11 residues. The CDR3 protein is CVTGQNTEAFF. In DNA, the CDR3 is TGTGTTACAGGGCAGAACACTGAAGCTTTCTTT.

The V gene is TRBV5-1, the J gene TRBJ2-3; 10 bases are a match to TRBD2. The junction had 7 bases not matched to a gene; V was cut back by 4 bases and J by 5 bases. This CDR3 region has 15 residues. Looked up from germline, CDR1 is SGHRS and CDR2 is YFSETQ. This CDR3 is CASSASGGNIDTQYF. The CDR3 DNA reads TGCGCCAGCAGCGCTAGCGGGGGAAATATAGATACGCAGTATTTT.

The V and J genes are TRBV6-1 and TRBJ2-3, with 8 positions matching TRBD2. Germline CDR1 and CDR2: MNHNS and SASEGT. The CDR3 is made up of 16 amino acids. J gave up 4 bases and V 2 bases, and 8 bases lay outside the gene matches. This chain's CDR3 is CASSERTGGQADTQYF. Here the CDR3 DNA reads TGTGCCAGCAGTGAAAGAACGGGGGGGCAGGCAGATACGCAGTATTTT.

Only a few counts were recorded for this clone. V is TRBV2 and J is TRBJ1-1; 7 bases map to TRBD1. The CDR3 runs 14 residues. Trimming at V came to 8 bases and at J to 0 bases, leaving 6 bases not matched to a gene. Per germline, CDR1 SNHLY and CDR2 FYNNEI. The CDR3 DNA sequence: TGTGCCAGCGTAAGACAGGGTTTGAACACTGAAGCTTTCTTT. It yields the protein CASVRQGLNTEAFF.

The rearrangement joins TRBV27 to TRBJ2-3; the D is unclear. CDR1 is MNHEY, CDR2 SMNVEV, per germline (reference sequence). Trimming removed 5 bases at V and 0 bases at J, with 6 bases between. This CDR3 spans 13 amino acids. CDR3 nucleotides: TGTGCCAGCAGTCCTTATAGCACAGATACGCAGTATTTT. Its protein is CASSPYSTDTQYF.

V is TRBV9 and J is TRBJ2-3, with 12 bases lining up with TRBD2. V was pared by 3 bases and J by 2 bases, with 4 bases of the junction left unmatched. CDR3 length: 16 amino acids. Germline CDR1 reads SGDLS; CDR2 reads YYNGEE. CDR3 loop: CASSAGLAGYTDTQYF. The CDR3 DNA sequence: TGTGCCAGCAGCGCCGGACTAGCGGGATACACAGATACGCAGTATTTT.

The chain carries TRBV19 and TRBJ1-4; D gene unclear. V was shortened by 3 bases and J by 8 bases, with 10 bases between the two germline ends. CDR3 length: 13 residues. Germline V lookup: CDR1 LNHDA, CDR2 SQIVND (reference sequence). The CDR3 DNA reads as TGTGCCAGTAGTATTGGAGGAGGAGAAAAACTGTTTTTT. This codes for CASSIGGGEKLFF.

V usage is TRBV6-5 and J usage is TRBJ1-1, with D perhaps TRBD1 (5 bases). V lost 8 bases and J lost 6, with 16 bases in between. Germline CDR1 is MNHEY and CDR2 is SVGAGI. The CDR3 runs to 13 residues. The CDR3 DNA is TGTGCCAGCGGGGCCAAGGTCGTGGCTGAAGCTTTCTTT. Amino acids: CASGAKVVAEAFF.

The rearrangement links TRBV10-3 to TRBJ2-2; D remains unclear. There are 14 residues in the CDR3. V lost 3 bases and J 1 base, leaving 6 bases between the germline ends. The germline V gene encodes CDR1 ENHRY and CDR2 SYGVKD. The CDR3 region has the DNA TGTGCCATCAGTGACGTACAGAACACCGGGGAGCTGTTTTTT. This gives the protein CAISDVQNTGELFF.

This clone was found a few times. V and J are TRBV4-3 and TRBJ1-4; 7 bases agree with TRBD1. From germline, CDR1 is LGHNA and CDR2 YSLEER. The CDR3 is 15 residues long. V lost 1 base and J lost 10; bases outside the gene matches: 9. The CDR3 DNA reads as TGCGCCAGCAGCCAAGGGGGACAGAGTTCAATAAAACTGTTTTTT. Protein: CASSQGGQSSIKLFF.

Notes on this clone: A read error may account for a junction end that differs from germline. This chain connects TRBV7-9 to TRBJ2-2; 11 positions match TRBD2. This CDR3 is 16 amino acids long. In germline, CDR1 is SEHNR, CDR2 FQNEAQ (reference sequence). The CDR3 loop reads CASSLPTSGNTGELFF. For the CDR3, the DNA is TGTGCCAGCAGCTTACCGACTAGCGGGAACACCGGGGAGCTATTTTTT.

The chain recombines TRBV9 with TRBJ1-2, with no clear D. Germline V gene lookup returns CDR1 SGDLS and CDR2 YYNGEE. The CDR3 contains 15 residues. V was trimmed by 0 bases and J by 8 bases, leaving 17 bases between them. The CDR3 bases are TGTGCCAGCAGCGTAGGGGAGGCCCATGGAGGGGGCTACACCTTC. It specifies CASSVGEAHGGGYTF.

The chain employs TRBV5-1 and TRBJ2-2, with D tentatively TRBD2 (6 bases). Trimming took off 2 bases at V and 0 bases at J, with 11 bases between the two ends. CDR1 and CDR2 from the germline V gene are SGHRS and YFSETQ. There are 16 residues in the CDR3. CDR3 loop: CASSLGRGANTGELFF. The CDR3 bases are TGCGCCAGCAGCTTAGGGCGGGGCGCGAACACCGGGGAGCTGTTTTTT. Full variable domain (missing parts from reference TRBV5-1 and TRBJ2-2): KAGVTQTPRYLIKTRGQQVTLSCSPISGHRSVSWYQQTPGQGLQFLFEYFSETQRNKGNFPGRFSGRQFSNSRSEMNVSTLELGDSALYLCASSLGRGANTGELFFGEGSRLTVL.

This chain uses TRBV6-5 with TRBJ1-6; 7 bases match TRBD1. Looked up from germline, CDR1 is MNHEY and CDR2 is SVGAGI. With 2 bases clipped from V and 10 bases from J, the junction kept 11 bases outside the gene matches. CDR3 length: 16 residues. The CDR3 sequence: CASSYARQGLGSPLHF. For the CDR3, the DNA is TGTGCCAGCAGTTACGCCCGACAGGGTTTGGGGTCACCCCTCCACTTT.

On this clone itself: Other DNA sequences in this sample translate to the same CDR3. The chain carries TRBV4-1 and TRBJ1-1, with no clear D. The CDR3 spans 14 residues. Trimming took off 0 bases at V and 1 base at J, with 6 bases between the two ends. Germline values: CDR1 MGHRA, CDR2 YSYEKL. The CDR3 spells CASSQDRRNTEAFF. The CDR3 bases are TGCGCCAGCAGCCAAGACAGGCGGAACACTGAAGCTTTCTTT.

The genes are TRBV19 and TRBJ1-5; D gene unclear. Trimming took 1 base from V and 1 from J, leaving 5 bases between them. This CDR3 region has 14 residues. Germline V gene sequence: CDR1 LNHDA, CDR2 SQIVND (reference sequence). CDR3 loop: CASSIVISNQPQHF. CDR3 nucleotides: TGTGCCAGTAGTATAGTTATCAGCAATCAGCCCCAGCATTTT.

The V call is TRBV1, the J call TRBJ2-5; TRBD2 is the table's D call and was not checked against the DNA. TRBV1 is a pseudogene. The CDR3 contains 18 residues. CDR3 DNA: TGCACCAGCAGCCAAGATCCCCTCGGACTAGCGGGGGGGGAGACCCAGTACTTC. Its protein is CTSSQDPLGLAGGETQYF.

This chain joins TRBV5-4 and TRBJ2-1; TRBD2 matches 9 bases. V lost 5 bases and J lost 4; bases outside the gene matches: 7. Germline V gene data show CDR1 as SGHNT and CDR2 as YYREEE (reference sequence). CDR3 size: 15 residues. CDR3 bases: TGTGCCAGCAGACCGGCGGGGGGGTCGTACAATGAGCAGTTCTTC. The encoded protein is CASRPAGGSYNEQFF. Filled out from reference TRBV5-4 and TRBJ2-1, the complete variable domain reads ETGVTQSPTHLIKTRGQQVTLRCSSQSGHNTVSWYQQALGQGPQFIFQYYREEENGRGNFPPRFSGLQFPNYSSELNVNALELDDSALYLCASRPAGGSYNEQFFGPGTRLTVL.